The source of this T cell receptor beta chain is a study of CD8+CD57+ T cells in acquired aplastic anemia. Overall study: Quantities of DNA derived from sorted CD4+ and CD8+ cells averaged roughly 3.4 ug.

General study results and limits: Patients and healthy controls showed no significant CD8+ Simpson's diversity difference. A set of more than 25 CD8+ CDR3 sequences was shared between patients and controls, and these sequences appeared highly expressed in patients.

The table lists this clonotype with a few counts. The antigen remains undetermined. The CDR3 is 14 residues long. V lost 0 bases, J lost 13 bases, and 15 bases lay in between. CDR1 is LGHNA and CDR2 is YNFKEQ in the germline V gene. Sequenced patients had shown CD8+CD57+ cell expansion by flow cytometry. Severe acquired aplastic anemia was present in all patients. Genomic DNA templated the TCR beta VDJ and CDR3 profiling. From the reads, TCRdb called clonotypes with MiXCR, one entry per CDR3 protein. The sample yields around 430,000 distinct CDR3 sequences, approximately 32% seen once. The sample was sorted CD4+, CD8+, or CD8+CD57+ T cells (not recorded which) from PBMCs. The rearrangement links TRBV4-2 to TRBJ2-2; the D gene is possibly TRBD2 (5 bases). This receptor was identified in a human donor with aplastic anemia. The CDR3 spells CASSQDFSGSMLFF. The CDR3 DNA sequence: TGTGCCAGCAGCCAAGATTTTTCTGGGAGTATGCTGTTTTTT.